In this sample, the clone carrying this TCR beta chain turned up many times. Its antigen is not identified. Time point given: technical triplicate 3. Trimming cost V 6 bases and J 4 bases, with 9 bases left between them. The CDR3 covers 13 residues. The sample comes from a study of neurological immune-mediated disorders. Study-wide results and caveats: The highest TCR clonal expansion occurred in HTLV-1-associated myelopathy; multiple sclerosis fell below healthy controls.

Synthesis of cDNA used 5'RACE (with 10-nucleotide random UMIs). TCRdb passed the 5' RACE reads through MiXCR, listing each CDR3 protein once. The sample carries some 48,000 distinct CDR3 sequences, 20% to 25% recorded once. This TCR came from a man aged 55 to 70 with HTLV-1-associated myelopathy (HAM/TSP). The specimen sequenced was PBMCs. This chain connects TRBV12-3 or TRBV12-4 to TRBJ2-2; D remains ambiguous. The CDR3 DNA is TGTGCCAGCAGCTCTCGACCCACCGGGGAGCTGTTTTTT. Its translation: CASSSRPTGELFF.